Following are 6 T cell receptor beta chains from one sample sequenced in a study of blood T cells in healthy people across ages. With a J-beta primer mix and a sample-barcoded 5' primer, a second PCR ran about 6 to 11 cycles. TCRdb called the 5' RACE reads again in MiXCR, with one record for every CDR3 protein. Of 650,000 to 1,000,000 distinct CDR3 sequences in the sample, about half were seen once. The specimen was blood. Source of these receptors: a man older than 75 in good health.

This chain connects TRBV20-1 to TRBJ2-5; D not certain. V was clipped by 3 bases and J by 11 bases, with 10 bases between them. The CDR3 has 10 amino acids. Germline CDR1 DFQATT, CDR2 SNEGSKA (reference sequence). The CDR3 DNA reads TGCAGTGCTAGTGGGAATGAGCAGTACTTC. Encoded protein: CSASGNEQYF.

This clonotype was counted a few times. The chain has TRBV20-1 and TRBJ2-1, with D hard to call. Germline V CDR1 and CDR2: DFQATT, SNEGSKA (reference sequence). Trimming removed 4 bases from V and 5 bases from J, with 18 bases in between. The CDR3 loop spans 15 amino acids. CDR3 loop: CSANVGRSSDNEQFF. DNA of the CDR3: TGCAGTGCTAACGTGGGCAGATCCTCTGACAATGAGCAGTTCTTC.

The rearrangement uses TRBV20-1 and TRBJ2-4; 16 bases fit TRBD2. Germline CDR1 DFQATT, CDR2 SNEGSKA (reference sequence). The CDR3 extends over 18 amino acids. The CDR3: CSVTTGLAGGRAKNIQYF. The CDR3 bases are TGCAGCGTCACGACGGGACTAGCGGGAGGGCGGGCCAAAAACATTCAGTACTTC.

This clonotype was observed a handful of times. This chain joins TRBV14 and TRBJ2-7; D not certain. The germline gives CDR1 SGHDN, CDR2 FVKESK. CDR3 length: 13 amino acids. V lost 1 base to trimming and J lost 7 bases, with 11 bases between them. The CDR3 spells CASSQVSDHEQYF. As DNA, the CDR3 is TGTGCCAGCAGCCAAGTATCGGATCATGAGCAGTACTTC.

This rearrangement joins TRBV7-2 to TRBJ2-1; weak D call: TRBD2 (5 bases). Per germline, CDR1 SGHTA and CDR2 FQGNSA. The V end was cut by 4 bases, the J end by 4 bases, with 14 bases between. CDR3 length: 15 residues. CDR3 amino acids: CASSSPSGDYNEQFF. DNA of the CDR3: TGTGCCAGCAGCTCCCCCTCCGGGGATTACAATGAGCAGTTCTTC.

A few counts support this clonotype. The rearrangement joins TRBV12-5 to TRBJ2-1; D not resolved. The CDR3 runs 14 residues. Trimming removed 4 bases from V and 1 base from J, with 8 bases in between. The V gene's germline CDR1 is LGHNT and CDR2 FRNRAP. CDR3 region: CASGSSVSYNEQFF. The CDR3 coding sequence is TGTGCTAGTGGTTCTTCCGTATCCTACAATGAGCAGTTCTTC.